Sequencing of this TCR beta chain was carried out in a study of OX40 agonist ivuxolimab in advanced cancers. With regard to this clone: What it binds is unknown.

Generated by immunoSEQ multiplex PCR, the TCRdb table keeps only in-frame clones and is missing some. The sample contains about 73,000 clones, just under 90% of which appear only once. Study findings and constraints: Some nonresponders also had low normalized T-cell clonal expansion.

Cycle 7 day 1, cycle 4 day 1, and baseline were the timepoints at which blood was sampled. Germline values: CDR1 SGHRS, CDR2 YFSETQ. J lost 2 bases, V lost 0 bases, and 23 bases had no gene match. The CDR3 is 23 residues long. The clonotype was recovered from an adult with an advanced solid tumor such as melanoma, head and neck, liver or kidney cancer. Specimen: CD4+ or CD8+ T cells sorted from blood, collected in a trial of the OX40 agonist ivuxolimab. This chain connects TRBV5-1 to TRBJ2-1, with 10 bases matching TRBD2. The CDR3 loop is CASSLVDPGGAGGPPRAYNEQFF. The CDR3 bases are TGCGCCAGCAGCTTGGTAGACCCGGGAGGAGCGGGAGGGCCTCCTAGGGCCTACAATGAGCAGTTCTTC.